The 10 T cell receptor beta chains below were found in one sample sequenced in a study of regulatory T cells in long-lasting Graves disease. Noted time point: newly diagnosed GD, antithyroid drugs for less than 3 months. Following extraction of RNA from PBMCs, that RNA was used to make the TCR library. Investigators prepared the TCR beta libraries by applying iRepertoire HTBI primers and Arm-PCR of CDR3 regions. TCRdb analysed the multiplex PCR reads with MiXCR anew, one entry per CDR3 protein. The sample carries some 460,000 distinct CDR3 sequences, 15% to 20% recorded once. This sample was shared with a second study, whose subject was T cells in Graves' hyperthyroidism and ophthalmopathy.

Sequences were derived from peripheral blood mononuclear cells (PBMCs), sampled at new diagnosis, from a patient treated with antithyroid drugs. The receptor source for this set is a man aged 40-49 years with Graves disease.

This clonotype was picked up many times. The rearrangement links TRBV3-1 to TRBJ2-1; D remains unclear. Germline CDR1 reads LGHDT; CDR2 reads YNNKEL (reference sequence). The V end lost 1 base, the J end lost 3 bases, and 10 bases lay between the germline ends. CDR3 size: 15 residues. The DNA for the CDR3 is TGTGCCAGCAGCCAAGTCCTGGCAGGCTACAATGAGCAGTTCTTC. This codes for CASSQVLAGYNEQFF.

This clonotype was counted only a few times. V gene TRBV7-6 combines with J gene TRBJ2-6; 9 bases map to TRBD1. Germline CDR1 reads SGHVS; CDR2 reads FNYEAQ. The trim removed 4 bases at V and 3 bases at J, leaving 10 bases unmatched. CDR3 size: 18 residues. CDR3 sequence (DNA): TGTGCCAGCAGCTCGGGGGGACAGGGAGTTTATGGGGCCAACGTCCTGACTTTC. It translates to CASSSGGQGVYGANVLTF. The variable domain in full, completed from reference TRBV7-6 and TRBJ2-6, reads GAGVSQSPRYKVTKRGQDVALRCDPISGHVSLYWYRQALGQGPEFLTYFNYEAQQDKSGLPNDRFSAERPEGSISTLTIQRTEQRDSAMYRCASSSGGQGVYGANVLTFGAGSRLTVL.

This clonotype was recorded at least ten times. V and J are TRBV28 and TRBJ1-1; D not certain. Germline V gene lookup returns CDR1 MDHEN and CDR2 SYDVKM. Trimming removed 5 bases at V and 1 base at J, with 14 bases between. CDR3 length equals 15 residues. The CDR3 loop is CASSTPGIKNTEAFF. CDR3 nucleotide sequence: TGTGCCAGCAGTACCCCCGGGATAAAGAACACTGAAGCTTTCTTT.

This clonotype has at least ten counts. The V and J genes are TRBV6-1 and TRBJ2-5; D might be TRBD2 (5 bases). Looked up from germline, CDR1 is MNHNS and CDR2 is SASEGT. The CDR3 is 17 amino acids. V was shortened by 0 bases and J by 4 bases, with 18 bases between the two germline ends. DNA of the CDR3: TGTGCCAGCAGTGAAGCGCGGGCTCCGGGTCGGGGAGAGACCCAGTACTTC. Residues: CASSEARAPGRGETQYF.

There are many counts of this clonotype. The V call is TRBV3-1, the J call TRBJ2-1; the D gene is possibly TRBD2 (5 bases). Germline CDR1 LGHDT, CDR2 YNNKEL (reference sequence). CDR3 length equals 16 residues. V was clipped by 0 bases and J by 0 bases, with 9 bases between them. The CDR3 coding sequence is TGTGCCAGCAGCCAAGATCCCGGGGTCTCCTACAATGAGCAGTTCTTC. Translating gives CASSQDPGVSYNEQFF.

This chain joins TRBV20-1 and TRBJ1-5, with 9 bases matching TRBD1. CDR1 is DFQATT, CDR2 SNEGSKA, per germline (reference sequence). V was pared by 5 bases and J by 7 bases, with 9 bases of the junction left unmatched. The CDR3 spans 14 residues. The CDR3 region is CSAEDRGAGQPQHF. CDR3 coding DNA: TGCAGTGCTGAAGACAGGGGGGCGGGCCAGCCCCAGCATTTT.

This clonotype was recorded many times. V gene TRBV27 combines with J gene TRBJ1-2, with TRBD1 matching 10 bases. The CDR3 extends over 14 amino acids. CDR1 is MNHEY and CDR2 is SMNVEV in the germline V gene (reference sequence). The trim removed 6 bases at V and 2 bases at J, leaving 3 bases unmatched. The CDR3 DNA sequence: TGTGCCAGCAGCCGGACAGGGGGGAACTATGGCTACACCTTC. As protein: CASSRTGGNYGYTF.

This clonotype was detected ten times or more. The chain carries TRBV20-1 and TRBJ2-7, with 8 positions matching TRBD2. The CDR3 totals 15 residues. J gave up 1 base and V 0 bases, and 5 bases lay outside the gene matches. Germline V lookup: CDR1 DFQATT, CDR2 SNEGSKA (reference sequence). The CDR3 region has the DNA TGCAGTGCTAGAGATCCGGGGGGGCTGTCCTACGAGCAGTACTTC. Translation: CSARDPGGLSYEQYF.

A few counts support this clonotype. This chain uses TRBV19 with TRBJ2-2; 14 bases agree with TRBD2. The CDR3 is made up of 17 amino acids. Germline V gene data show CDR1 as LNHDA and CDR2 as SQIVND (reference sequence). The junction had 4 bases not matched to a gene; V was cut back by 4 bases and J by 3 bases. In DNA form, the CDR3 reads TGTGCCAGTAGTAGGGGGACTAGCGGGAGTTACACCGGGGAGCTGTTTTTT. It encodes CASSRGTSGSYTGELFF.

This clonotype was counted at least ten times. The V and J genes are TRBV5-1 and TRBJ2-2; D is undetermined. V lost 0 bases and J 1 base, leaving 7 bases between the germline ends. Germline assignment: CDR1 SGHRS and CDR2 YFSETQ. The CDR3 consists of 15 residues. The CDR3: CASSLGNRNTGELFF. The CDR3 bases are TGCGCCAGCAGCTTGGGTAACAGGAACACCGGGGAGCTGTTTTTT.